Below, 32 T cell receptor beta chains from the same sample are listed, as sequenced in a study of Graves' ophthalmopathy and Graves' hyperthyroidism. For repertoire sequencing, the TCR beta CDR3 regions were amplified from RNA transcripts. The authors performed first-round RT-PCR with HTBI primers and then a second-round multiplex PCR. TCRdb reanalysed the multiplex PCR reads using MiXCR and keeps one entry per CDR3 protein. The data show 150,000 to 200,000 distinct CDR3 sequences, roughly 36% seen once. Specimen: peripheral blood. Source of these receptors: a man aged 25 to 40 with Graves' ophthalmopathy.

This chain joins TRBV28 and TRBJ1-2; no firm D call. V lost 8 bases to trimming and J lost 6 bases, with 7 bases between them. In germline, CDR1 is MDHEN, CDR2 SYDVKM. CDR3 length: 10 residues. CDR3 sequence reads: CASGGDGYTF. For the CDR3, the DNA is TGTGCCAGCGGAGGAGATGGCTACACCTTC.

Only a few counts were recorded for this clonotype. The chain uses TRBV28 and TRBJ2-7; D not certain. Germline values: CDR1 MDHEN, CDR2 SYDVKM. The CDR3 extends over 13 amino acids. Trimming left V 0 bases short and J 4 bases short, with 7 bases between. CDR3: CASSLWVKYEQYF. The CDR3 nucleotides read TGTGCCAGCAGTTTATGGGTGAAGTACGAGCAGTACTTC.

This clonotype has a count of ten or more. The chain links TRBV20-1 to TRBJ2-7; D remains ambiguous. This CDR3 comprises 11 residues. V lost 6 bases, J lost 4 bases, and 10 bases lay in between. The germline CDR1 and CDR2 sequences are DFQATT and SNEGSKA (reference sequence). CDR3 DNA sequence: TGCAGTGCCAGCCCGGGTTACGAGCAGTACTTC. Protein: CSASPGYEQYF.

This clonotype was seen once. The chain has TRBV11-2 and TRBJ2-2; D is ambiguous. The CDR3 extends over 15 amino acids. The V end was cut by 5 bases, the J end by 2 bases, with 12 bases between. Germline V gene lookup returns CDR1 SGHAT and CDR2 FQNNGV. The CDR3 DNA reads as TGTGCCAGCAGCCGAGACGTCGTCAACACCGGGGAGCTGTTTTTT. Its protein product is CASSRDVVNTGELFF.

The J gene is TRBJ2-5, the V gene TRBV6-2 or TRBV6-3; 9 bases map to TRBD2. Germline V gives CDR1 MNHEY, CDR2 SVGEGT. After removal of 6 bases from V and 5 bases from J, the junction contained 10 bases not matched to a gene. This CDR3 contains 15 residues. The CDR3 DNA follows: TGTGCCAGCAGACGACTAGCGGTGGATGGGGAGACCCAGTACTTC. Translated, it gives CASRRLAVDGETQYF.

This clonotype was found many times. The chain combines TRBV12-3 or TRBV12-4 with TRBJ2-2; the match to TRBD1 covers 8 bases. The CDR3 length is 16 residues. With 3 bases clipped from V and 0 bases from J, the junction kept 3 bases outside the gene matches. This CDR3 is CASSFQGAANTGELFF. The CDR3 coding sequence is TGTGCCAGCAGTTTTCAGGGGGCCGCGAACACCGGGGAGCTGTTTTTT.

This chain connects TRBV20-1 to TRBJ2-5, with D hard to call. Between the trimmed V and J ends, which lost 6 bases and 0 bases, there was a span of 17 bases. There are 15 residues in the CDR3. Per germline, CDR1 DFQATT and CDR2 SNEGSKA (reference sequence). The CDR3 DNA reads TGCAGTGCCGTAGACTGGGCCCCGTACCAAGAGACCCAGTACTTC. Its protein product is CSAVDWAPYQETQYF.

This clonotype was counted many times. The chain combines TRBV6-2 or TRBV6-3 with TRBJ2-5; no firm D call. Germline CDR1 and CDR2: MNHEY and SVGEGT. The V end lost 4 bases, the J end lost 5 bases, and 11 bases lay between the germline ends. This CDR3 is built from 13 residues. The CDR3 loop is CASSSLSRETQYF. Here the CDR3 DNA reads TGTGCCAGCAGTTCTCTTAGCCGGGAGACCCAGTACTTC.

This clonotype has at least ten counts. The rearrangement links TRBV20-1 to TRBJ2-6; tentatively, D is TRBD2 (5 bases). The germline V and J ends were trimmed by 5 bases and 2 bases, with 7 bases remaining between them. CDR1 DFQATT and CDR2 SNEGSKA come from the germline V gene (reference sequence). The CDR3 totals 13 residues. The CDR3 here is CSAQTTGANVLTF. CDR3 coding DNA: TGCAGTGCTCAGACTACTGGGGCCAACGTCCTGACTTTC.

The chain uses TRBV10-3 and TRBJ2-5; 7 positions match TRBD2. After removal of 3 bases from V and 4 bases from J, the junction contained 8 bases not matched to a gene. Germline assignment: CDR1 ENHRY and CDR2 SYGVKD. CDR3 length equals 15 residues. As DNA, the CDR3 is TGTGCCATCAGTGACGGGCGGGAGAGGGGAGAGACCCAGTACTTC. This gives the protein CAISDGRERGETQYF.

This clonotype was recorded at least ten times. The chain uses TRBV27 and TRBJ2-7, with TRBD1 identical over 10 bases. The CDR3 loop spans 15 amino acids. From germline, CDR1 is MNHEY and CDR2 SMNVEV (reference sequence). The V and J ends lost 5 bases and 1 base, in that order; junction bases with no gene match: 5. The CDR3 sequence is CASSARDRGSYEQYF. The CDR3 DNA reads TGTGCCAGCAGTGCCCGGGACAGGGGATCCTACGAGCAGTACTTC.

This clonotype was found many times. V usage is TRBV6-1 and J usage is TRBJ2-7; D remains unclear. This CDR3 spans 13 amino acids. V was pared by 0 bases and J by 6 bases, with 9 bases between. CDR1 and CDR2 (germline): MNHNS, SASEGT. In DNA, the CDR3 is TGTGCCAGCAGTGAAGCCCTTCTTGCCGAGCAGTACTTC. Amino acids: CASSEALLAEQYF.

The table lists this clonotype with many counts. The chain recombines TRBV2 with TRBJ1-1; D gene uncertain. Germline assignment: CDR1 SNHLY and CDR2 FYNNEI. V was trimmed by 7 bases and J by 0 bases, leaving 9 bases between them. CDR3 length: 13 amino acids. The CDR3, as DNA: TGTGCCAGCACTATAGAGATGAACACTGAAGCTTTCTTT. This sequence encodes CASTIEMNTEAFF.

Many counts were recorded for this clonotype. The V gene is TRBV2, the J gene TRBJ1-2, with D perhaps matching TRBD1 (5 bases). The CDR3 has 12 residues. Germline V gene data show CDR1 as SNHLY and CDR2 as FYNNEI. The V end lost 6 bases, the J end lost 4 bases, and 9 bases lay between the germline ends. CDR3 in DNA: TGTGCCAGCAGGCGACAGAGCTATGGCTACACCTTC. It yields the protein CASRRQSYGYTF.

The rearrangement joins TRBV7-6 to TRBJ1-1, with TRBD1 as a possible D gene (6 bases). The CDR3 contains 18 residues. CDR1 and CDR2 from the germline V gene are SGHVS and FNYEAQ. Trimming removed 0 bases at V and 5 bases at J, with 22 bases between. CDR3 loop: CASSLAKSSGGGYTEAFF. As DNA, the CDR3 is TGTGCCAGCAGCTTAGCGAAGTCTAGTGGGGGCGGGTATACTGAAGCTTTCTTT.

The CDR3 reads CASSAQRATYEQYF. CDR3 nucleotides: TGTGCCAGCAGTGCGCAGCGGGCCACCTACGAGCAGTACTTC. The chain has TRBV6-2 or TRBV6-3 and TRBJ2-7; possibly TRBD2 for D (6 bases). Trimming stripped 5 bases from V and 2 bases from J, with 13 bases between. Germline lookup yields CDR1 MNHEY and CDR2 SVGEGT. This CDR3 is 14 amino acids long.

The count of this clonotype is one. V is TRBV28 and J is TRBJ2-5; D perhaps matches TRBD2 (7 bases). CDR3 length: 16 amino acids. CDR1 and CDR2 (germline): MDHEN, SYDVKM. Trimming removed 4 bases at V and 0 bases at J, with 15 bases between. CDR3: CASSSQGGGHQETQYF. Here the CDR3 DNA reads TGTGCCAGCAGTTCTCAGGGAGGGGGGCACCAAGAGACCCAGTACTTC.

This clonotype was detected once. The genes are TRBV15 and TRBJ1-1; D ambiguous. The CDR3 totals 13 residues. The germline V and J ends were trimmed by 1 base and 1 base, with 4 bases remaining between them. CDR1 is LNHNV, CDR2 YYDKDF, per germline (reference sequence). The CDR3 loop is CATSRASNTEAFF. The CDR3 nucleotides read TGTGCCACCAGCAGAGCCTCGAACACTGAAGCTTTCTTT.

This clonotype showed up many times. The V gene is TRBV19, the J gene TRBJ1-5; D may be TRBD1 (5 bases). V dropped 4 bases and J dropped 5 bases, with 15 bases sitting between them. The CDR3 runs 15 residues. The V gene's germline CDR1 is LNHDA and CDR2 SQIVND (reference sequence). CDR3 DNA: TGTGCCAGTAGTACGACGGGACCTCCCTATCAGCCCCAGCATTTT. Protein product: CASSTTGPPYQPQHF.

The sample holds many counts of this clonotype. This sequence joins TRBV10-3 and TRBJ1-1; D remains ambiguous. V lost 4 bases and J 1 base, leaving 7 bases between the germline ends. The CDR3 extends over 13 amino acids. Looked up from germline, CDR1 is ENHRY and CDR2 is SYGVKD. The CDR3 DNA is TGTGCCATCAGTGCACGGGGGAACACTGAAGCTTTCTTT. Its translation is CAISARGNTEAFF.

The table lists this clonotype with a count of one. The chain couples TRBV20-1 to TRBJ2-7, with 8 bases identical to TRBD1. The CDR3 is made up of 11 amino acids. Germline assignment: CDR1 DFQATT and CDR2 SNEGSKA (reference sequence). Germline trimming cut 1 base from V and 7 bases from J; bases unmatched to any gene: 0. CDR3: CSARGDREQYF. In DNA, the CDR3 is TGCAGTGCTAGAGGGGACAGGGAGCAGTACTTC.

V and J are TRBV6-1 and TRBJ1-1, with TRBD1 matching over 9 bases. The CDR3 is 13 amino acids. Germline CDR1 and CDR2: MNHNS and SASEGT. Trimming cost V 4 bases and J 7 bases; bases outside gene matches: 4. The CDR3 protein is CASSVTGGGEAFF. The DNA of the CDR3 is TGTGCCAGCAGTGTAACAGGGGGCGGTGAAGCTTTCTTT.

This clonotype was counted ten times or more. One end of the junction fails to match germline, which may point to a read error. The V call is TRBV29-1, the J call TRBJ1-1, with D unresolved. Germline V gene sequence: CDR1 SQVTM, CDR2 ANQGSEA. This CDR3 region has 13 residues. The CDR3 DNA is TGCAGCGTGGAAGGACGATTGAACACTGAAGCTTTCTTT. Translation: CSVEGRLNTEAFF.

The chain recombines TRBV12-3 or TRBV12-4 with TRBJ1-6; 7 nucleotides line up with TRBD1. The V and J ends lost 5 bases and 7 bases, in that order; junction bases with no gene match: 8. The CDR3 is made up of 15 amino acids. This CDR3 reads CASSPRDRDNSPLHF. CDR3 DNA sequence: TGTGCCAGCAGTCCAAGGGACAGAGACAATTCACCCCTCCACTTT.

The chain recombines TRBV12-3 or TRBV12-4 with TRBJ2-5; possibly TRBD2 for D (5 bases). The CDR3 totals 14 residues. V lost 4 bases, J lost 1 base, and 10 bases lay in between. CDR3 protein: CASSSLASQETQYF. The CDR3, as DNA: TGTGCCAGCAGTTCGTTAGCGAGCCAAGAGACCCAGTACTTC.

Ten or more counts support this clonotype. The gene calls are TRBV4-1 and TRBJ2-2, with D tentatively TRBD1 (6 bases). From germline, CDR1 is MGHRA and CDR2 YSYEKL. Trimming cost V 2 bases and J 2 bases, with 18 bases left between them. CDR3 length equals 18 residues. CDR3 nucleotides: TGCGCCAGCAGCCAAAGTTGGGGGCTCGGGAAAAACACCGGGGAGCTGTTTTTT. This gives the protein CASSQSWGLGKNTGELFF.

This clonotype was seen ten or more times. The chain combines TRBV6-4 with TRBJ1-1; 7 positions agree with TRBD1. Looked up from germline, CDR1 is MRHNA and CDR2 is SNTAGT. This CDR3 is built from 20 residues. V lost 5 bases and J lost 2; bases outside the gene matches: 23. The CDR3 coding sequence is TGTGCCAGCAGTCCTAAACTGAGGGACAGTTGGTCTTCCCAAAACACTGAAGCTTTCTTT. Amino acids: CASSPKLRDSWSSQNTEAFF.

This clonotype appeared many times. This chain uses TRBV19 with TRBJ2-7, with D maybe TRBD1 (5 bases). The ends were cut back, 4 bases at V and 2 bases at J, with 12 bases in the middle. This CDR3 is built from 14 residues. In germline, CDR1 is LNHDA, CDR2 SQIVND (reference sequence). In DNA form, the CDR3 reads TGTGCCAGTAGTACAACTCAGGGAACCTACGAGCAGTACTTC. It specifies CASSTTQGTYEQYF.

This clonotype was detected ten times or more. This chain joins TRBV7-2 and TRBJ2-7; maybe TRBD2 (7 bases). CDR1 and CDR2 (germline): SGHTA, FQGNSA. V was cut by 1 base and J by 6 bases, with 16 bases left in between. The CDR3 extends over 15 amino acids. The CDR3 spells CASSLVKGGDVEQYF. Here the CDR3 DNA reads TGTGCCAGCAGCTTAGTCAAGGGGGGGGACGTCGAGCAGTACTTC.

This clonotype was found once. The germline gene is not matched at one end of the junction; a read error may be the cause. This chain uses TRBV20-1 with TRBJ2-7; tentative D call: TRBD1 (7 bases). CDR1 is DFQATT and CDR2 is SNEGSKA in the germline V gene (reference sequence). There are 14 residues in the CDR3. CDR3 sequence (DNA): TGCGGTGCTAGCGATGAGGGGGCATCCTACGAACAGTACTTC. It specifies CGASDEGASYEQYF.

The V and J genes are TRBV30 and TRBJ1-1, with D unclear. Between the trimmed V and J ends, which lost 1 base and 5 bases, there was a span of 11 bases. The CDR3 runs to 13 residues. The germline V gene encodes CDR1 GTSNPN and CDR2 SVGIG (reference sequence). The DNA of the CDR3 is TGTGCCTGGAGTGAGGGATCGTATACTGAAGCTTTCTTT. It codes for CAWSEGSYTEAFF.

This clonotype was observed at least ten times. The J gene is TRBJ1-2, the V gene TRBV19; 7 positions match TRBD1. Germline V gene sequence: CDR1 LNHDA, CDR2 SQIVND (reference sequence). CDR3 length equals 16 residues. Losses at the gene ends were 3 bases for V and 1 base for J; bases not matched to a gene: 8. CDR3 amino acids: CASSILDRVDNYGYTF. CDR3 nucleotides: TGTGCCAGTAGTATCCTCGACAGGGTGGATAACTATGGCTACACCTTC.